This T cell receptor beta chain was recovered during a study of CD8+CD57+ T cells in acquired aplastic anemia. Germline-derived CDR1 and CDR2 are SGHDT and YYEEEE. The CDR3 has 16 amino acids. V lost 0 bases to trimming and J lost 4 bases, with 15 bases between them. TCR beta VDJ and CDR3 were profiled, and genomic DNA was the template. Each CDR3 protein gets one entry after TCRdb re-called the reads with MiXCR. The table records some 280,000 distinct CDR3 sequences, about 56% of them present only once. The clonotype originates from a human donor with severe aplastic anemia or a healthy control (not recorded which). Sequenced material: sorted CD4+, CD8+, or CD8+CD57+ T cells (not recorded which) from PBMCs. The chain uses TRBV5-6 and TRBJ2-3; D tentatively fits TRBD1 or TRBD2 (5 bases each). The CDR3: CASSLVAGEGPDTQYF. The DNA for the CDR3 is TGTGCCAGCAGCTTGGTCGCGGGCGAGGGGCCAGATACGCAGTATTTT. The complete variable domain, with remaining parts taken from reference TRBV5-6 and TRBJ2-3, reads DAGVTQSPTHLIKTRGQQVTLRCSPKSGHDTVSWYQQALGQGPQFIFQYYEEEERQRGNFPDRFSGHQFPNYSSELNVNALLLGDSALYLCASSLVAGEGPDTQYFGPGTRLTVL.